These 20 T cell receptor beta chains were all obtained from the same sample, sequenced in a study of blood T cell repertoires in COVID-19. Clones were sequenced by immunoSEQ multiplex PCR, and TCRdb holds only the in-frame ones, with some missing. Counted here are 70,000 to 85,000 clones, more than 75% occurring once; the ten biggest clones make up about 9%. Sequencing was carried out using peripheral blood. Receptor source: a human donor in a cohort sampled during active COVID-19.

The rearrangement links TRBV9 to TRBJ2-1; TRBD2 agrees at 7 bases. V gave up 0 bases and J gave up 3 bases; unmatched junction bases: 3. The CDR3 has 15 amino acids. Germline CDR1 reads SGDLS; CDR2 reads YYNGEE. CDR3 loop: CASSVGSGGYNEQFF. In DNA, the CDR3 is TGTGCCAGCAGCGTAGGATCGGGAGGCTACAATGAGCAGTTCTTC.

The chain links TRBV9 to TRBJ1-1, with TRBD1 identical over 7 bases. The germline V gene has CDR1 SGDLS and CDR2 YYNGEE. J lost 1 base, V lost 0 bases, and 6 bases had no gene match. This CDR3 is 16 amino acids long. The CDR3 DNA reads TGTGCCAGCAGCGTAGCCACAGGGGTAGGGAACACTGAAGCTTTCTTT. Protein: CASSVATGVGNTEAFF.

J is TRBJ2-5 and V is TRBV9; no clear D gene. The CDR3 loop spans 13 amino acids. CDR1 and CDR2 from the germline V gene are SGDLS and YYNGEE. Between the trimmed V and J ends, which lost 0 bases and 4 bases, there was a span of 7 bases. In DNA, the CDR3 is TGTGCCAGCAGCGTAGATACGCGAGAGACCCAGTACTTC. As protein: CASSVDTRETQYF.

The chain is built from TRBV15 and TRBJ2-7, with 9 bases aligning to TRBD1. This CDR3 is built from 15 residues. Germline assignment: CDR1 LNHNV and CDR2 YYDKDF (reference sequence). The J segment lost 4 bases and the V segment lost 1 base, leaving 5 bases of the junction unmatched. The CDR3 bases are TGTGCCACCAGCAGAGCCGGGACAGGGTTGTACGAGCAGTACTTC. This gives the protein CATSRAGTGLYEQYF.

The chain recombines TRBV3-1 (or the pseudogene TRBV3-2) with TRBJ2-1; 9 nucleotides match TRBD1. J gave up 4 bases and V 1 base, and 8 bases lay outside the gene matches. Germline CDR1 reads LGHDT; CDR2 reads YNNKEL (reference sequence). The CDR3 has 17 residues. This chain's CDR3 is CASSQVAGTGTYNEQFF. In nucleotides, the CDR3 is TGTGCCAGCAGCCAAGTAGCCGGGACAGGGACATACAATGAGCAGTTCTTC.

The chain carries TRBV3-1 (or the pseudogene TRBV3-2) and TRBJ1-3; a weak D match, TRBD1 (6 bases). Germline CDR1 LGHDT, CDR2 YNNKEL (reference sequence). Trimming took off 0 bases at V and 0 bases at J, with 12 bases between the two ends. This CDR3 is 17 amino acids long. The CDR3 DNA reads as TGTGCCAGCAGCCAAGAGACCAGGGGCAACTCTGGAAACACCATATATTTT. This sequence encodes CASSQETRGNSGNTIYF.

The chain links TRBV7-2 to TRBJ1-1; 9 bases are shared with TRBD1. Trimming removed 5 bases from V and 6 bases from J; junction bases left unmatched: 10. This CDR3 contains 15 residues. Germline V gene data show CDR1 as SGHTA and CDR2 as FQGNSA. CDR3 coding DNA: TGTGCCAGCAGCCCTGTGACAGGGGGGAAGGCTGAAGCTTTCTTT. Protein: CASSPVTGGKAEAFF.

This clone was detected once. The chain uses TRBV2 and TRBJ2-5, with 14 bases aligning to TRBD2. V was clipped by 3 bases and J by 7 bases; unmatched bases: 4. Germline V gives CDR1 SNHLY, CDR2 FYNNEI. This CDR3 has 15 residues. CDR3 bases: TGTGCCAGCAGTGAGACTAGCGGGAGGGCCGGGACCCAGTACTTC. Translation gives CASSETSGRAGTQYF.

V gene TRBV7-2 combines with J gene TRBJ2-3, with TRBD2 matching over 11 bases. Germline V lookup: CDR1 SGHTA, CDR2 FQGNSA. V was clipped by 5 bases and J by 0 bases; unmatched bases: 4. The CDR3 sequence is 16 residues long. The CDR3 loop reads CASSLRLAGSTDTQYF. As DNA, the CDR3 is TGTGCCAGCAGCCTCCGACTAGCGGGGAGCACAGATACGCAGTATTTT.

This CDR3 is CASSIDRGETQYF. The CDR3 DNA reads TGTGCCAGCAGCATCGACAGGGGTGAGACCCAGTACTTC. This rearrangement joins TRBV11-2 to TRBJ2-5, with 8 nucleotides matching TRBD1. V was clipped by 5 bases and J by 5 bases; unmatched bases: 4. Germline V CDR1 and CDR2: SGHAT, FQNNGV. The CDR3 totals 13 residues.

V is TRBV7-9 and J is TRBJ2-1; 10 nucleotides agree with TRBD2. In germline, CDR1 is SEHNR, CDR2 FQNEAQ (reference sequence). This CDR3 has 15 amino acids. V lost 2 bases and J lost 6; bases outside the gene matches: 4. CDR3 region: CASSLILAGVNEQFF. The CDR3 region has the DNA TGTGCCAGCAGCTTAATCCTAGCGGGGGTCAATGAGCAGTTCTTC.

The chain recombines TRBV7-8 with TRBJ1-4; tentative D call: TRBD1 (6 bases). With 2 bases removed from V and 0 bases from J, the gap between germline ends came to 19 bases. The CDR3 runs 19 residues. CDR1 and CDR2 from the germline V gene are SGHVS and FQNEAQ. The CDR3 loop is CASSLNPTGTVTTNEKLFF. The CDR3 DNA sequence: TGTGCCAGCAGCTTAAACCCCACAGGGACGGTAACAACTAATGAAAAACTGTTTTTT.

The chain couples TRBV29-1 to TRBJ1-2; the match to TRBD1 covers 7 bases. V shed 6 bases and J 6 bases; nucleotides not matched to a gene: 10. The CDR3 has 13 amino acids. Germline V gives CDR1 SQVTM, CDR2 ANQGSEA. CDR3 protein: CSVARGRGDGYTF. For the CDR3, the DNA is TGCAGCGTCGCTAGGGGCAGGGGGGATGGCTACACCTTC.

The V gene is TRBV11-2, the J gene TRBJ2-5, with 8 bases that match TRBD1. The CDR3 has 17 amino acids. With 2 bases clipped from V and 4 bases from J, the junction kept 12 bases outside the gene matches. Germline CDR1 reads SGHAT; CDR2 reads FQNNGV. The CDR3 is CASSLRQDRVLGETQYF. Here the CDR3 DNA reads TGTGCCAGCAGCTTACGCCAGGACAGGGTATTGGGAGAGACCCAGTACTTC.

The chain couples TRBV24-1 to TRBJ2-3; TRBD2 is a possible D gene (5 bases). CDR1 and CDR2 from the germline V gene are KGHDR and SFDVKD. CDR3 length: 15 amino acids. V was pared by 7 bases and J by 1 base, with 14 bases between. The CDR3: CATRASSLGTDTQYF. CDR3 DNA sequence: TGTGCCACCAGAGCTAGCTCCCTAGGCACAGATACGCAGTATTTT.

CDR3 sequence (DNA): TGTGCCAGCAGGTCAGGGGTAGCAACCTACGAGCAGTACTTC. It translates to CASRSGVATYEQYF. The rearrangement uses TRBV28 and TRBJ2-7, with D perhaps TRBD1 (6 bases). Germline V gives CDR1 MDHEN, CDR2 SYDVKM. Between the trimmed V and J ends, which lost 6 bases and 2 bases, there was a span of 14 bases. This CDR3 spans 14 amino acids.

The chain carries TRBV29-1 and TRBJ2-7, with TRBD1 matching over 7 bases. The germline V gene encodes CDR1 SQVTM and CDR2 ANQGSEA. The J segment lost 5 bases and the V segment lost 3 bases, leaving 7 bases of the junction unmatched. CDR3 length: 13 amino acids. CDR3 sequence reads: CSVDGQGVNEQYF. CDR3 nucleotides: TGCAGCGTTGATGGGCAGGGGGTCAACGAGCAGTACTTC.

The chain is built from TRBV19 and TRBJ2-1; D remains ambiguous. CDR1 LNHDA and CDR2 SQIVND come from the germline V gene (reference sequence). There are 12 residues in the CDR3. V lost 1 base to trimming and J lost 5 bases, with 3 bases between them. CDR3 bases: TGTGCCAGTAGTATAGCAGACAATGAGCAGTTCTTC. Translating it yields CASSIADNEQFF.

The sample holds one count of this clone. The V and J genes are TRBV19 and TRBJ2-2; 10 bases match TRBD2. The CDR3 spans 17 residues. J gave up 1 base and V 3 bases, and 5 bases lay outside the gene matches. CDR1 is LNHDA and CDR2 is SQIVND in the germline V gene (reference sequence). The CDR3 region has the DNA TGTGCCAGTAGTATCCGACTAGCGGGCAGGAACACCGGGGAGCTGTTTTTT. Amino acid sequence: CASSIRLAGRNTGELFF. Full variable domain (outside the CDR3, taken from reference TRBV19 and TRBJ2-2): DGGITQSPKYLFRKEGQNVTLSCEQNLNHDAMYWYRQDPGQGLRLIYYSQIVNDFQKGDIAEGYSVSREKKESFPLTVTSAQKNPTAFYLCASSIRLAGRNTGELFFGEGSRLTVL.

The CDR3 sequence: CASSFLRGNQETQYF. The CDR3 bases are TGTGCCAGCAGTTTCCTCCGGGGAAACCAAGAGACCCAGTACTTC. J is TRBJ2-5 and V is TRBV6-6, with D possibly TRBD2 on 5 matching bases. The CDR3 sequence is 15 residues long. Germline CDR1 MNHNY, CDR2 SVGAGI (reference sequence). V was shortened by 4 bases and J by 0 bases, with 12 bases between the two germline ends.